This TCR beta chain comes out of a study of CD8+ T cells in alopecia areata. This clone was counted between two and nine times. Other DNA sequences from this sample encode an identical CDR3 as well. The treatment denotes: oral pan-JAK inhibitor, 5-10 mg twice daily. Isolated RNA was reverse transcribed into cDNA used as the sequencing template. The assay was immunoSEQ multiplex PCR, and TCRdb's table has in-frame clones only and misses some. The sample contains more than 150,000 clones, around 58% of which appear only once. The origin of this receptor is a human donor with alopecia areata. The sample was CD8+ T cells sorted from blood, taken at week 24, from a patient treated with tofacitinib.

DNA for the CDR3: TGTGCCAGCAGTGATAAGGTGCCCGGGGAGCTGTTTTTT. Translated: CASSDKVPGELFF. The chain has TRBV2 and TRBJ2-2; D gene unclear. CDR1 is SNHLY, CDR2 FYNNEI, per germline. This CDR3 region has 13 residues. V was trimmed by 3 bases and J by 6 bases, leaving 8 bases between them.